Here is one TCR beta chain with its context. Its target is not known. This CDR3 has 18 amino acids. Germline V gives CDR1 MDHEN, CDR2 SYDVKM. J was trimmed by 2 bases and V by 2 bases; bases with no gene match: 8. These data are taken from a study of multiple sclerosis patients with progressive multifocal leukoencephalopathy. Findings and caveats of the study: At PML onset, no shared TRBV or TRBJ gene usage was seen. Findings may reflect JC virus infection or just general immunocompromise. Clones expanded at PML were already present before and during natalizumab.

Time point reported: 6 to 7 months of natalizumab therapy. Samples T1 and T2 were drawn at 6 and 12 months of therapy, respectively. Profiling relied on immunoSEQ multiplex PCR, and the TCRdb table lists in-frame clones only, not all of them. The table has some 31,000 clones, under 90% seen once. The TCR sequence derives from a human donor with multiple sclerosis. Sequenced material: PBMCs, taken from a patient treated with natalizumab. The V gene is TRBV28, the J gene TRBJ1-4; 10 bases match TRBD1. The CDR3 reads CASSLSEPGQGTNEKLFF. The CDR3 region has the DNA TGTGCCAGCAGTTTAAGTGAACCGGGACAGGGGACTAATGAAAAACTGTTTTTT.